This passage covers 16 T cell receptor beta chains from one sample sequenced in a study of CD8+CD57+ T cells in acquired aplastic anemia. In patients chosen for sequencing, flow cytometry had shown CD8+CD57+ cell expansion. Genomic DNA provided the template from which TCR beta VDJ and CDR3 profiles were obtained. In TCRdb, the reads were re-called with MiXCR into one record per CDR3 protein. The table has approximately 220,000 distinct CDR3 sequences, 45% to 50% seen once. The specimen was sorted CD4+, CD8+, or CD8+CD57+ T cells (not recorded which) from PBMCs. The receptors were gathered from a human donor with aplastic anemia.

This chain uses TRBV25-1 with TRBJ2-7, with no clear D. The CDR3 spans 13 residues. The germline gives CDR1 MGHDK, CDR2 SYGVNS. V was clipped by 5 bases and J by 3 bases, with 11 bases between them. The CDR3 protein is CASSLQTVYEQYF. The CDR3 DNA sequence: TGTGCCAGCAGTTTACAGACCGTCTACGAGCAGTACTTC.

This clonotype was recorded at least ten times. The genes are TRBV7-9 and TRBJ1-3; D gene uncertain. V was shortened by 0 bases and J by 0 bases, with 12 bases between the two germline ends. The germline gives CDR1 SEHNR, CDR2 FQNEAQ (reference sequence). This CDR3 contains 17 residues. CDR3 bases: TGTGCCAGCAGCTTAGCGGTCAGCCCGTTCTCTGGAAACACCATATATTTT. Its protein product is CASSLAVSPFSGNTIYF.

The CDR3 loop is CASGSVPDTGFSTDTQYF. In DNA, the CDR3 is TGTGCTAGTGGTTCGGTTCCAGATACAGGATTTAGCACAGATACGCAGTATTTT. The chain uses TRBV12-5 and TRBJ2-3, with a weak D call TRBD1 (5 bases). The germline V gene encodes CDR1 LGHNT and CDR2 FRNRAP. This CDR3 is 18 amino acids long. V lost 4 bases, J lost 0 bases, and 20 bases lay in between.

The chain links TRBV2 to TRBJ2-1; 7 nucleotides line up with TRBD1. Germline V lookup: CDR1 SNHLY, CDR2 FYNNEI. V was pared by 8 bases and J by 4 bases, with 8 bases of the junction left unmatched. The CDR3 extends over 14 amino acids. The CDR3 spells CASLLQGEYNEQFF. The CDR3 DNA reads TGTGCCAGCCTATTGCAGGGGGAGTACAATGAGCAGTTCTTC.

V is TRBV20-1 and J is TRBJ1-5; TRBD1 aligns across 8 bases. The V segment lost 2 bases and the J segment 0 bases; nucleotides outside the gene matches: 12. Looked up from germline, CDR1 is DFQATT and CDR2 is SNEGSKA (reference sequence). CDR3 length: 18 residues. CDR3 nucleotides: TGCAGTGCTAGAAAGAGGGGGACAGGAGCTTATAGCAATCAGCCCCAGCATTTT. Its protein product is CSARKRGTGAYSNQPQHF.

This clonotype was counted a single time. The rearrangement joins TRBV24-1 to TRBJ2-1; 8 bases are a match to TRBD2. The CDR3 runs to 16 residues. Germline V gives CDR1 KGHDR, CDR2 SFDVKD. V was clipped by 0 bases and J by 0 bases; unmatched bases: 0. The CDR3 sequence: CATSDLSGSSYNEQFF. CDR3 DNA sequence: TGTGCCACCAGTGATTTGAGCGGGAGCTCCTACAATGAGCAGTTCTTC.

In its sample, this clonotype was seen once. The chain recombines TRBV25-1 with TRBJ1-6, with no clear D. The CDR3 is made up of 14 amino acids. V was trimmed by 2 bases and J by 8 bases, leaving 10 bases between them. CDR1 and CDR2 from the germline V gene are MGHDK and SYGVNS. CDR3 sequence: CASSEVESDSPLHF. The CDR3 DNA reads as TGTGCCAGCAGTGAAGTGGAGTCAGATTCACCCCTCCACTTT.

Written as DNA, the CDR3 is TGTGCCAGCGCCCTAGGAGGCACTGAAGCTTTCTTT. Amino acid sequence: CASALGGTEAFF. The J gene is TRBJ1-1, the V gene TRBV28; D not certain. Trimming shortened V by 8 bases and J by 4 bases, and 11 bases separated the two germline ends. Looked up from germline, CDR1 is MDHEN and CDR2 is SYDVKM. There are 12 residues in the CDR3.

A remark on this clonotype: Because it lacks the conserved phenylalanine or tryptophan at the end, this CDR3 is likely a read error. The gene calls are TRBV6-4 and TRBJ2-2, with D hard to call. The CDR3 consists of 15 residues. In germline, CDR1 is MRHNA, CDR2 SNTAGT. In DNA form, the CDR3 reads TGTGCCAGCAGTGTGAGCGTCGCGAACGCCGGGGAGCTGTTTCTT. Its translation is CASSVSVANAGELFL.

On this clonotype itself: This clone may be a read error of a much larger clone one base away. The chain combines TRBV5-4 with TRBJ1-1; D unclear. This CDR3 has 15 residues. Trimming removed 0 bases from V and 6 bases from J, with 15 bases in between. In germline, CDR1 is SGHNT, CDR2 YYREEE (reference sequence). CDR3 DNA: TGTGCCAGCAGCTTGGAAGGGCCCCTGGACGCTGAAGCTTTCTTT. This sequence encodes CASSLEGPLDAEAFF.

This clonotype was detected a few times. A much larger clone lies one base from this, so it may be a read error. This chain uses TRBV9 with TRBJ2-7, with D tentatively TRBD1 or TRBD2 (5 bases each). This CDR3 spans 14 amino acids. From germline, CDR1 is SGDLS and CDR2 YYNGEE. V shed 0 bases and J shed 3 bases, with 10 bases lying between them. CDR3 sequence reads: CASSVGGTGYEQYF. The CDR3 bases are TGTGCCAGCAGCGTAGGTGGGACCGGCTACGAGCAGTACTTC.

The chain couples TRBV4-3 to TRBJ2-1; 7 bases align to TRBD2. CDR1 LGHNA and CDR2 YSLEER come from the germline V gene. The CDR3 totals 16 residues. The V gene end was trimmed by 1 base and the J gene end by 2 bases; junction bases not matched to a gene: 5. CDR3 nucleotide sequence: TGCGCCAGCAGCCAAGGCTGGGGGGGGGCCTACAATGAGCAGTTCTTC. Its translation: CASSQGWGGAYNEQFF.

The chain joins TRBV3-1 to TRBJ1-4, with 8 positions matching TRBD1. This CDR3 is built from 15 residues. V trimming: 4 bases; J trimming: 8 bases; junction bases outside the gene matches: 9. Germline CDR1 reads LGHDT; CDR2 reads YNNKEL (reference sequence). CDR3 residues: CASSPDRGGREKLFF. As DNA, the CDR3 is TGTGCCAGCAGCCCCGACAGGGGAGGTAGAGAAAAACTGTTTTTT.

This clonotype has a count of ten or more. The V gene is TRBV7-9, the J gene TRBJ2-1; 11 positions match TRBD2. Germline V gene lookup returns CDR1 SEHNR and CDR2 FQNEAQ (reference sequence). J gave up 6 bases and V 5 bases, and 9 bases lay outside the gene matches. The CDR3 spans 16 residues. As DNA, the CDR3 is TGTGCCAGCAGCACCCGTGCAGGGACTAGCGGCAATGAGCAGTTCTTC. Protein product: CASSTRAGTSGNEQFF.

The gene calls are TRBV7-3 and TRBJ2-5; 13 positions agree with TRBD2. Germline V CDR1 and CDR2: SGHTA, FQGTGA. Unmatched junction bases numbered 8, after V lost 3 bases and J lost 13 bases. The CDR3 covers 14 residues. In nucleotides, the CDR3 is TGTGCCAGCAGCTTGACTAGCGGGGGGCAACCGGGGTACTTC. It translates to CASSLTSGGQPGYF.

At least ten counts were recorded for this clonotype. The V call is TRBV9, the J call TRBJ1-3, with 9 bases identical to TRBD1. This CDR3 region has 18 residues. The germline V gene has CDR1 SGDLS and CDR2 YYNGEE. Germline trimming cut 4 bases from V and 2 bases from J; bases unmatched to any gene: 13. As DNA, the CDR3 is TGTGCCAGCAGCCCAACCGGCCCGGGACAGGGTGCTGGAAACACCATATATTTT. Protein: CASSPTGPGQGAGNTIYF. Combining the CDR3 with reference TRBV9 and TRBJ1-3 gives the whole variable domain DSGVTQTPKHLITATGQRVTLRCSPRSGDLSVYWYQQSLDQGLQFLIQYYNGEERAKGNILERFSAQQFPDLHSELNLSSLELGDSALYFCASSPTGPGQGAGNTIYFGEGSWLTVV.